Each of the 4 T cell receptor beta chains below was sequenced from the same sample in a study of cytomegalovirus exposure and HLA in healthy donors. Primers included in the PCR were 60 Vbeta and 13 Jbeta primers. Assay: immunoSEQ multiplex PCR; the TCRdb copy retains only in-frame clones and omits some. The sample holds about 170,000 clones, about 85% seen once. Sequencing input: PBMCs. These receptors were obtained from a boy aged 2 to 10 in good health and CMV-seronegative.

This clone was recorded once. The genes are TRBV5-1 and TRBJ1-1; 8 bases fit TRBD1. V dropped 3 bases and J dropped 3; count of bases not matched to a gene: 7. CDR3 length: 15 residues. The germline V gene has CDR1 SGHRS and CDR2 YFSETQ. CDR3 DNA: TGCGCCAGCAGCTCTTACAGGGGGGGGGACACTGAAGCTTTCTTT. Translation gives CASSSYRGGDTEAFF.

The V and J genes are TRBV5-4 and TRBJ1-1, with D possibly TRBD1 on 5 matching bases. Looked up from germline, CDR1 is SGHNT and CDR2 is YYREEE (reference sequence). The V gene lost 4 bases and the J gene lost 4 bases, with 17 bases spanning the gap. CDR3 length: 15 residues. The CDR3 protein is CASSPPAGVATEAFF. The CDR3 coding sequence is TGTGCCAGCAGCCCGCCGGCGGGGGTGGCCACTGAAGCTTTCTTT.

The chain carries TRBV11-2 and TRBJ2-7; D is perhaps TRBD2 (6 bases). CDR1 SGHAT and CDR2 FQNNGV come from the germline V gene. The CDR3 spans 14 residues. The V gene lost 5 bases and the J gene lost 2 bases, with 13 bases spanning the gap. In DNA, the CDR3 is TGTGCCAGCAGCCGCCGGGGGAGTCCCTACGAGCAGTACGTC. Protein sequence: CASSRRGSPYEQYV.

This chain connects TRBV6-5 to TRBJ2-1; 10 bases are shared with TRBD2. This CDR3 has 16 amino acids. Germline values: CDR1 MNHEY, CDR2 SVGAGI. With V trimmed by 0 bases and J by 8 bases, 7 bases remained unmatched. The CDR3 protein is CASSYSPSGSTHEQFF. Written as DNA, the CDR3 is TGTGCCAGCAGTTACTCGCCTAGCGGGAGTACCCATGAGCAGTTCTTC.